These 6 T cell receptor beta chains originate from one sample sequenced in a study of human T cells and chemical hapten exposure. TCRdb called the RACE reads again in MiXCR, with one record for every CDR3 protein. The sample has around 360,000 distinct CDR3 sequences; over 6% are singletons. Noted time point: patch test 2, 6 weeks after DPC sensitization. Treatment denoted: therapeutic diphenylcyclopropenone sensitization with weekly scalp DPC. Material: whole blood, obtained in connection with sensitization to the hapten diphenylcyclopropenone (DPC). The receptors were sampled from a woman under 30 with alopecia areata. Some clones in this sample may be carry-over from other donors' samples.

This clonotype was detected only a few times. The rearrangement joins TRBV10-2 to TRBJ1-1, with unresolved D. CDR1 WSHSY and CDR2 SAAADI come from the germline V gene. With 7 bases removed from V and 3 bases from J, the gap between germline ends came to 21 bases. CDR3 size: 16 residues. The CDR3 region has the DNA TGCGCCAGCACCGGGAGTAGTTTGACAAGGGACACTGAAGCTTTCTTT. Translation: CASTGSSLTRDTEAFF.

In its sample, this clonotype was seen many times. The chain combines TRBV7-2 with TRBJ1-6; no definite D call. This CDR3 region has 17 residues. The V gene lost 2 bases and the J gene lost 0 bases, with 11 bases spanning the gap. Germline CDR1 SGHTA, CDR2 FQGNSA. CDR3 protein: CASSLQQQSSYNSPLHF. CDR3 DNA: TGTGCCAGCAGCTTACAACAGCAGAGCTCCTATAATTCACCCCTCCACTTT.

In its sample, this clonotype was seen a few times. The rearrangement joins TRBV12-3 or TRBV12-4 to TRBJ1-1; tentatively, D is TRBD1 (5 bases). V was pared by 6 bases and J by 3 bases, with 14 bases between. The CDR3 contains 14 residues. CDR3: CASSQGRGYTEAFF. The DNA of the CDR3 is TGTGCCAGCAGCCAGGGACGGGGGTACACTGAAGCTTTCTTT.

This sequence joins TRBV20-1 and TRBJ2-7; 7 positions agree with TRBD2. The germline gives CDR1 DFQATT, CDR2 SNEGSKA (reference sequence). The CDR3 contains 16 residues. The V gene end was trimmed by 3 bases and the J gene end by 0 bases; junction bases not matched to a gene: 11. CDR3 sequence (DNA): TGCAGTGCTAGGGGCTCAACGGGGGGAAGCTCCTACGAGCAGTACTTC. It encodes CSARGSTGGSSYEQYF.

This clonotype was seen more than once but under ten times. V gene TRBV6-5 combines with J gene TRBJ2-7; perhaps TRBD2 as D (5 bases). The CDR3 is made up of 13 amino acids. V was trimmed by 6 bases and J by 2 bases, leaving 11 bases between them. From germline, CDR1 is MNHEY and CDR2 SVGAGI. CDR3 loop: CASSNPGTYEQYF. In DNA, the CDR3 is TGTGCCAGCAGCAACCCGGGGACCTACGAGCAGTACTTC.

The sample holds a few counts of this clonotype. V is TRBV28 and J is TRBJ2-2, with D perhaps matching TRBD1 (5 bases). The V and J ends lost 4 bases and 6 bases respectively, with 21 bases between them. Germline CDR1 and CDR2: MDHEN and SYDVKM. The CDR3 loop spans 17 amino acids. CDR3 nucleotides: TGTGCCAGCAGTTCCGCTTTAGGGGTCCGGCTTTCCGGGGAGCTGTTTTTT. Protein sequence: CASSSALGVRLSGELFF.